This TCR beta chain was captured by sequencing in a study of blood T cell repertoires in COVID-19. The overall study: Whether acute or convalescent, the COVID-19 samples came from the United States, Italy and Spain. PBMCs, B-cell-depleted T cells, or T cells were the source of the cDNA or gDNA that made up the material.

Per the original data handling: How many nucleated cells were present was estimated from reference gene primer amplification. Method: immunoSEQ multiplex PCR; TCRdb's copy keeps in-frame clones and lacks some. Clone size and the V and J calls come from that table; the DNA yielded D and trimming. The sample contains fewer than 120,000 clones, 60% to 80% of which appear only once. V lost 2 bases and J lost 4; bases outside the gene matches: 4. CDR1 and CDR2 from the germline V gene are GTSNPN and SVGIG (reference sequence). The CDR3 is 14 amino acids. This rearrangement joins TRBV30 to TRBJ2-7; 11 bases line up with TRBD2. The TCR sequence derives from an elderly woman with active or convalescent COVID-19. Material for sequencing was peripheral blood. The CDR3: CAWSWRLAGYEQYF. The CDR3 nucleotides read TGTGCCTGGAGTTGGCGACTAGCGGGGTACGAGCAGTACTTC.